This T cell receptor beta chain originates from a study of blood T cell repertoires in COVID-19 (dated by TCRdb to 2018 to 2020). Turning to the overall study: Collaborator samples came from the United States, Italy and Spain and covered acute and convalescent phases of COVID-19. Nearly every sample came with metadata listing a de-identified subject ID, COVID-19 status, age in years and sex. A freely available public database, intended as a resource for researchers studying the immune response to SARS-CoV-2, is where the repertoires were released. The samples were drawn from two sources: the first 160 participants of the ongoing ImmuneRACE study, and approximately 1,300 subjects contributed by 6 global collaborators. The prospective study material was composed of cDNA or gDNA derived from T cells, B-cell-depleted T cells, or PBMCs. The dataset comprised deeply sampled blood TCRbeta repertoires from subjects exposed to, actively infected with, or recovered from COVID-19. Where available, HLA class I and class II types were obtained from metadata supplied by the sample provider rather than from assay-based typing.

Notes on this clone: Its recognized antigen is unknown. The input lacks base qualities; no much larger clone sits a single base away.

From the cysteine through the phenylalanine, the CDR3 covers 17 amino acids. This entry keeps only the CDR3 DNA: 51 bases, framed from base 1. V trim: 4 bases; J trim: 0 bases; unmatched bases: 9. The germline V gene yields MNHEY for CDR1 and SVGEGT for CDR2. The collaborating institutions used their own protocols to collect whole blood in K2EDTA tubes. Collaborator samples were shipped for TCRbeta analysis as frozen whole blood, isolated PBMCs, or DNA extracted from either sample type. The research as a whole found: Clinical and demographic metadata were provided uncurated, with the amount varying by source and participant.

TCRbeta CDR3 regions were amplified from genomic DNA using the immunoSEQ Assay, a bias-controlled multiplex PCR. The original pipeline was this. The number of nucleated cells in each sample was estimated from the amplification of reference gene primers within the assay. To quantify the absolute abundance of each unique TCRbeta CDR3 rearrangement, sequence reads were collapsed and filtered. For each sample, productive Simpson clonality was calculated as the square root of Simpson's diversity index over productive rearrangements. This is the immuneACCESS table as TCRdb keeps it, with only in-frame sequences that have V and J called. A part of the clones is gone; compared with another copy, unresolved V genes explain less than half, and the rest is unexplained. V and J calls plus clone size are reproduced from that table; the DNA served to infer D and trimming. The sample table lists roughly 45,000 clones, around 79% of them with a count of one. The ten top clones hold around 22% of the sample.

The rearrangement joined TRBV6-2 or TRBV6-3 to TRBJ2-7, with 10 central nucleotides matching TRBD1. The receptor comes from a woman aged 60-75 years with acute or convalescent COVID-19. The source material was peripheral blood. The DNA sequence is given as TGTGCCAGCAGTTCCCTGGGACAGGGGCTCCTCTCCTACGAGCAGTACTTC. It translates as CASSSLGQGLLSYEQYF.